One sample yielded the 9 T cell receptor beta chains listed below, sequenced in a study of spatial heterogeneity in lung cancer. The study's findings and limits: Tracking of tumor mutation counts was seen in expanded intratumoral alpha and beta TCR counts.

The antigens for these receptors are not known. TCRdb ran MiXCR on the 5' RACE reads and lists one entry per CDR3 protein. The sample lists thousands of distinct CDR3 sequences; approximately 7% were seen once. The time point here: sample taken at primary tumor resection. Sequenced material: lung tumor tissue, taken at surgery. All receptors derive from a male donor with early-stage non-small cell lung cancer.

This clonotype was picked up a small number of times. The chain joins TRBV6-1 to TRBJ2-3; 9 bases line up with TRBD2. The ends lost 7 bases at V and 11 bases at J; junction bases unmatched: 7. The CDR3 loop spans 12 amino acids. Germline CDR1 is MNHNS and CDR2 is SASEGT. CDR3 DNA: TGTGCCAGCACGGATAGCGGGAGACTGCAGTATTTT. Amino acid sequence: CASTDSGRLQYF.

At least ten counts were recorded for this clonotype. The chain uses TRBV5-1 and TRBJ1-3; D might be TRBD1 (5 bases). The CDR3 consists of 16 residues. The ends were cut back, 0 bases at V and 4 bases at J, with 14 bases in the middle. The V gene's germline CDR1 is SGHRS and CDR2 YFSETQ. CDR3: CASSLDFRERGNTIYF. In DNA, the CDR3 is TGCGCCAGCAGCTTGGATTTCAGGGAACGAGGAAACACCATATATTTT.

This clonotype showed up many times. The chain recombines TRBV20-1 with TRBJ2-5; perhaps TRBD2 as D (5 bases). The germline V gene has CDR1 DFQATT and CDR2 SNEGSKA (reference sequence). The CDR3 covers 16 residues. V lost 1 base and J 4 bases, leaving 19 bases between the germline ends. CDR3 nucleotides: TGCAGTGCTAGAGCCCTAACTAGTATAGACCGAGAGACCCAGTACTTC. Its protein product is CSARALTSIDRETQYF.

The gene calls are TRBV24-1 and TRBJ2-1; D is unclear. This CDR3 comprises 15 residues. The V end was cut by 9 bases, the J end by 1 base, with 15 bases between. The germline CDR1 and CDR2 sequences are KGHDR and SFDVKD. CDR3 coding DNA: TGTGCCACCTCGACTGCGACCCTTTCCTACAATGAGCAGTTCTTC. Its translation: CATSTATLSYNEQFF.

By share of the sample, this clonotype is medium-sized. J is TRBJ2-3 and V is TRBV18; the D is unclear. Looked up from germline, CDR1 is KGHSH and CDR2 is LQKENI. The V gene lost 2 bases and the J gene lost 2 bases, with 5 bases spanning the gap. This CDR3 is 13 amino acids long. The CDR3: CASSPTDTDTQYF. The CDR3 nucleotides read TGTGCCAGCTCACCAACCGACACAGATACGCAGTATTTT. Full variable domain (remainder filled in from reference TRBV18 and TRBJ2-3): NAGVMQNPRHLVRRRGQEARLRCSPMKGHSHVYWYRQLPEEGLKFMVYLQKENIIDESGMPKERFSAEFPKEGPSILRIQQVVRGDSAAYFCASSPTDTDTQYFGPGTRLTVL.

The chain is built from TRBV9 and TRBJ1-2; the match to TRBD1 covers 7 bases. The V gene end was trimmed by 0 bases and the J gene end by 4 bases; junction bases not matched to a gene: 3. The CDR3 is made up of 14 amino acids. The germline gives CDR1 SGDLS, CDR2 YYNGEE. CDR3 protein: CASSVGRGVYGYTF. DNA for the CDR3: TGTGCCAGCAGCGTAGGCAGGGGGGTCTATGGCTACACCTTC.

This clonotype was seen repeatedly, ten times or more. This chain connects TRBV5-6 to TRBJ2-3; D is tentatively TRBD1 or TRBD2 (5 bases each). Trimming shortened V by 0 bases and J by 0 bases, and 14 bases separated the two germline ends. The germline CDR1 and CDR2 sequences are SGHDT and YYEEEE. The length of the CDR3 is 17 residues. The CDR3 loop reads CASSLAYNWDSTDTQYF. The DNA of the CDR3 is TGTGCCAGCAGCTTGGCCTACAATTGGGACAGCACAGATACGCAGTATTTT.

This clonotype is deemed medium-sized. The CDR3 is CASRMELDGADEQYF. The CDR3, as DNA: TGTGCCAGCAGAATGGAGCTGGACGGCGCGGACGAGCAGTACTTC. The chain carries TRBV28 and TRBJ2-7; no firm D call. CDR1 and CDR2 from the germline V gene are MDHEN and SYDVKM. The CDR3 covers 15 residues. Trimming took off 6 bases at V and 5 bases at J, with 20 bases between the two ends.

By share, this clonotype counts as medium-sized (0.01 to 0.1%). This sequence joins TRBV6-2 or TRBV6-3 and TRBJ2-3, with 11 bases matching TRBD2. The CDR3 runs to 16 residues. Germline lookup yields CDR1 MNHEY and CDR2 SVGEGT. Trimming at V came to 8 bases and at J to 0 bases, leaving 7 bases not matched to a gene. In nucleotides, the CDR3 is TGTGCCAGCGAAACTAGCGGGGGCTCTAGCACAGATACGCAGTATTTT. Translation: CASETSGGSSTDTQYF.